Listed here are 14 T cell receptor beta chains from one sample, sequenced in a study of blood T cell repertoires in COVID-19. Data came from immunoSEQ multiplex PCR; TCRdb stores just in-frame clones and leaves some out. The sample consists of tens of thousands of clones, about 79% of them appearing once. The sequenced sample was peripheral blood. Source of these receptors: a man older than 75 with COVID-19, enrolled during active disease.

This chain's CDR3 is CASSYHTGTGSSYNEQFF. In DNA form, the CDR3 reads TGTGCCAGCAGTTACCACACCGGGACAGGGAGCTCCTACAATGAGCAGTTCTTC. The chain is built from TRBV6-2 or TRBV6-3 and TRBJ2-1, with TRBD1 identical over 9 bases. Trimming cost V 2 bases and J 0 bases; bases outside gene matches: 8. This CDR3 spans 18 amino acids. Germline V gene sequence: CDR1 MNHEY, CDR2 SVGEGT.

CDR3 coding DNA: TGTGCCAGCAGCCGGACTAGCGGGGGGGAAGAGACCCAGTACTTC. This encodes CASSRTSGGEETQYF. This sequence joins TRBV6-5 and TRBJ2-5; TRBD2 matches at 15 bases. This CDR3 region has 15 residues. V shed 6 bases, J shed 3 bases, and the junction held 2 bases outside the gene matches. Looked up from germline, CDR1 is MNHEY and CDR2 is SVGAGI.

The CDR3 here is CASSGIAGETQYF. As DNA, the CDR3 is TGCGCCAGCAGCGGAATAGCGGGGGAGACCCAGTACTTC. The chain has TRBV5-1 and TRBJ2-5; 8 bases fit TRBD2. Germline V gene sequence: CDR1 SGHRS, CDR2 YFSETQ. This CDR3 contains 13 residues. V lost 4 bases, J lost 5 bases, and 4 bases stayed unmatched. The whole variable domain, filled in from reference TRBV5-1 and TRBJ2-5, reads KAGVTQTPRYLIKTRGQQVTLSCSPISGHRSVSWYQQTPGQGLQFLFEYFSETQRNKGNFPGRFSGRQFSNSRSEMNVSTLELGDSALYLCASSGIAGETQYFGPGTRLLVL.

V gene TRBV19 combines with J gene TRBJ1-4; possible D gene TRBD1, 5 bases. V lost 11 bases and J 3 bases, leaving 16 bases between the germline ends. CDR3 length equals 14 residues. The germline CDR1 and CDR2 sequences are LNHDA and SQIVND (reference sequence). The CDR3 bases are TGTGCCGTACAGGTTTCTGGAGCTAATGAAAAACTGTTTTTT. This encodes CAVQVSGANEKLFF. The variable domain in full, with the rest retrieved from reference TRBV19 and TRBJ1-4, is DGGITQSPKYLFRKEGQNVTLSCEQNLNHDAMYWYRQDPGQGLRLIYYSQIVNDFQKGDIAEGYSVSREKKESFPLTVTSAQKNPTAFYLCAVQVSGANEKLFFGSGTQLSVL.

This clone came up once. The chain couples TRBV5-1 to TRBJ2-6, with D perhaps matching TRBD1 (6 bases). The V and J ends lost 6 bases and 0 bases respectively, with 10 bases between them. The CDR3 runs to 15 residues. CDR1 SGHRS and CDR2 YFSETQ come from the germline V gene. CDR3 residues: CASTWGPSGANVLTF. For the CDR3, the DNA is TGCGCCAGCACCTGGGGGCCCTCTGGGGCCAACGTCCTGACTTTC.

This sequence joins TRBV7-3 and TRBJ2-3; D is ambiguous. V lost 4 bases and J 3 bases, leaving 8 bases between the germline ends. The CDR3 runs 13 residues. CDR1 SGHTA and CDR2 FQGTGA come from the germline V gene. The CDR3: CASSSLKTDTQYF. For the CDR3, the DNA is TGTGCCAGCAGCTCTCTAAAGACAGATACGCAGTATTTT.

The chain uses TRBV12-3 or TRBV12-4 and TRBJ2-1, with D possibly being TRBD1 (6 bases). Trimming cost V 7 bases and J 13 bases, with 17 bases left between them. This CDR3 spans 12 amino acids. The CDR3 coding sequence is TGTGCCAGCACCCCTGGACAGCTTCAACAGTTCTTC. Its protein product is CASTPGQLQQFF.

The chain is built from TRBV28 and TRBJ2-5; 12 bases are a match to TRBD1. J gave up 5 bases and V 5 bases, and 12 bases lay outside the gene matches. This CDR3 is 17 amino acids long. Germline V lookup: CDR1 MDHEN, CDR2 SYDVKM. Written as DNA, the CDR3 is TGTGCCAGCAGTGGGGACAGGGGGCTAGATTTATCGGAGACCCAGTACTTC. Translation: CASSGDRGLDLSETQYF. The variable domain in full, completed from reference TRBV28 and TRBJ2-5, reads DVKVTQSSRYLVKRTGEKVFLECVQDMDHENMFWYRQDPGLGLRLIYFSYDVKMKEKGDIPEGYSVSREKKERFSLILESASTNQTSMYLCASSGDRGLDLSETQYFGPGTRLLVL.

This clone is a singleton in its sample. J is TRBJ2-3 and V is TRBV6-4; 7 nucleotides agree with TRBD1. V lost 6 bases, J lost 3 bases, and 3 bases stayed unmatched. This CDR3 has 13 amino acids. CDR1 and CDR2 (germline): MRHNA, SNTAGT. The CDR3 nucleotides are TGTGCCAGCAGCTCGGACAGGACAGATACGCAGTATTTT. It is translated as CASSSDRTDTQYF.

The chain is built from TRBV4-3 and TRBJ1-2; unclear D gene. In germline, CDR1 is LGHNA, CDR2 YSLEER. This CDR3 region has 14 residues. With 4 bases removed from V and 7 bases from J, the gap between germline ends came to 16 bases. The CDR3 DNA reads as TGCGCCAGCAGCCCCCTACCGGAGCGGAGTGGCTACACCTTC. As protein: CASSPLPERSGYTF.

This clone was recorded a few times. The rearrangement links TRBV7-9 to TRBJ2-6; no firm D call. Germline V gene lookup returns CDR1 SEHNR and CDR2 FQNEAQ (reference sequence). The V end lost 5 bases, the J end lost 0 bases, and 11 bases lay between the germline ends. This CDR3 has 16 residues. The CDR3 loop reads CASSRPPVSGANVLTF. In DNA form, the CDR3 reads TGTGCCAGCAGCCGTCCCCCGGTCTCTGGGGCCAACGTCCTGACTTTC.

This clone was counted between two and nine times. The chain carries TRBV7-9 and TRBJ1-4, with 7 bases matching TRBD1. V trimming: 1 base; J trimming: 7 bases; junction bases outside the gene matches: 3. Germline CDR1 is SEHNR and CDR2 is FQNEAQ (reference sequence). The CDR3 totals 14 residues. CDR3 in amino acids: CASSLGRGTEKLFF. CDR3 in DNA: TGTGCCAGCAGCTTAGGCAGGGGGACTGAAAAACTGTTTTTT.

V is TRBV7-9 and J is TRBJ2-1, with D perhaps matching TRBD2 (5 bases). The CDR3 consists of 14 residues. V dropped 6 bases and J dropped 8 bases, with 17 bases sitting between them. Per germline, CDR1 SEHNR and CDR2 FQNEAQ (reference sequence). CDR3 sequence: CASRGGSEGDEQFF. The CDR3 nucleotides are TGTGCCAGCAGGGGCGGCTCCGAGGGCGATGAGCAGTTCTTC. Together with reference TRBV7-9 and TRBJ2-1, the CDR3 gives the full variable domain: DTGVSQNPRHKITKRGQNVTFRCDPISEHNRLYWYRQTLGQGPEFLTYFQNEAQLEKSRLLSDRFSAERPKGSFSTLEIQRTEQGDSAMYLCASRGGSEGDEQFFGPGTRLTVL.

The rearrangement joins TRBV27 to TRBJ2-3; D unresolved. Germline V gene data show CDR1 as MNHEY and CDR2 as SMNVEV (reference sequence). V was clipped by 0 bases and J by 0 bases, with 7 bases between them. CDR3 length: 15 residues. The CDR3 loop reads CASSLSFTSTDTQYF. In nucleotides, the CDR3 is TGTGCCAGCAGTTTATCCTTTACTAGCACAGATACGCAGTATTTT.